The rows below give T cell receptor beta chains drawn from one sample of a study of CD8 T cells in Susac syndrome. TCRdb recomputed calls from the immunoSEQ multiplex PCR reads with MiXCR, one row per CDR3 protein. This sample has around 130,000 distinct CDR3 sequences, with about 95% found just once. Input material: CD4+ T cells from PBMCs. These receptor sequences come from a human donor in good health. Both conserved end residues are part of each CDR3. The order of the fields is D gene, clone size, J gene, V gene, CDR3 protein, CDR3 DNA. D genes are given only for firm matches. Where a row states a size, it is once, few, many or the class of an expanded clone; other rows omit it.

d_gene: .
abundance: .
j_gene: TRBJ1-5
v_gene: TRBV27
CDR3aa: CASSLEGNNQPQHF
CDR3nt: TGTGCCAGCAGTCTCGAGGGGAACAATCAGCCCCAGCATTTT

d_gene: TRBD1
abundance: .
j_gene: TRBJ2-7
v_gene: TRBV7-2
CDR3aa: CASSLYYGTGGEQYF
CDR3nt: TGTGCCAGCAGCTTATACTATGGGACAGGGGGCGAGCAGTACTTC

d_gene: .
abundance: .
j_gene: TRBJ2-1
v_gene: TRBV30
CDR3aa: CAWSLAGQTSHEQFF
CDR3nt: TGTGCCTGGTCCCTGGCGGGACAAACCAGCCATGAGCAGTTCTTC

d_gene: TRBD2
abundance: .
j_gene: TRBJ2-2
v_gene: TRBV28
CDR3aa: CASSLKIAGSGELFF
CDR3nt: TGTGCCAGCAGTTTAAAGATAGCGGGTTCCGGGGAGCTGTTTTTT

d_gene: .
abundance: .
j_gene: TRBJ2-3
v_gene: TRBV2
CDR3aa: CASSPLTTDTQYF
CDR3nt: TGTGCCAGCAGTCCTCTCACCACAGATACGCAGTATTTT

d_gene: .
abundance: .
j_gene: TRBJ1-5
v_gene: TRBV18
CDR3aa: CASSPPGHPQHF
CDR3nt: TGTGCCAGCTCACCACCGGGGCACCCCCAGCATTTT

d_gene: .
abundance: .
j_gene: TRBJ2-5
v_gene: TRBV15
CDR3aa: CATSRGGGYETQYF
CDR3nt: TGTGCCACCAGCAGAGGGGGAGGTTATGAGACCCAGTACTTC

d_gene: .
abundance: .
j_gene: TRBJ2-2
v_gene: TRBV12-3/TRBV12-4
CDR3aa: CASSRGPTGELFF
CDR3nt: TGTGCCAGCAGCCGAGGGCCCACCGGGGAGCTGTTTTTT

d_gene: TRBD1
abundance: .
j_gene: TRBJ2-1
v_gene: TRBV25-1
CDR3aa: CASSGTGSYNEQFF
CDR3nt: TGTGCCAGCAGTGGGACAGGGTCCTACAATGAGCAGTTCTTC

d_gene: .
abundance: .
j_gene: TRBJ2-3
v_gene: TRBV7-9
CDR3aa: CASSLSPLSDTQYF
CDR3nt: TGTGCCAGCAGCTTATCCCCGTTGTCAGATACGCAGTATTTT

d_gene: TRBD1
abundance: .
j_gene: TRBJ1-2
v_gene: TRBV4-2
CDR3aa: CASSHQKGQNYGYTF
CDR3nt: TGTGCCAGCAGCCACCAGAAGGGACAGAACTATGGCTACACCTTC

d_gene: TRBD2
abundance: once
j_gene: TRBJ2-1
v_gene: TRBV29-1
CDR3aa: CSVAQAGAYDNEQFF
CDR3nt: TGCAGCGTTGCCCAGGCGGGAGCGTACGACAATGAGCAGTTCTTC

d_gene: TRBD1
abundance: .
j_gene: TRBJ2-7
v_gene: TRBV14
CDR3aa: CASSLWDREYYEQYF
CDR3nt: TGTGCCAGCAGCCTTTGGGACAGGGAATACTACGAGCAGTACTTC

d_gene: .
abundance: .
j_gene: TRBJ2-7
v_gene: TRBV20-1
CDR3aa: CSARVPWGGEQYF
CDR3nt: TGCAGTGCTAGAGTTCCCTGGGGTGGCGAGCAGTACTTC

d_gene: .
abundance: .
j_gene: TRBJ2-7
v_gene: TRBV28
CDR3aa: CASSLRPIEQYF
CDR3nt: TGTGCCAGCAGTCTGCGCCCGATAGAGCAGTACTTC

d_gene: .
abundance: .
j_gene: TRBJ1-1
v_gene: TRBV5-1
CDR3aa: CASSSEAWMNTEAFF
CDR3nt: TGCGCCAGCAGCTCAGAGGCTTGGATGAACACTGAAGCTTTCTTT

d_gene: TRBD2
abundance: .
j_gene: TRBJ2-5
v_gene: TRBV4-1
CDR3aa: CASSQAGTSLQETQYF
CDR3nt: TGCGCCAGCAGCCAAGCCGGGACTAGCCTCCAAGAGACCCAGTACTTC

d_gene: .
abundance: once
j_gene: TRBJ2-7
v_gene: TRBV18
CDR3aa: CASSRGQNYEQYF
CDR3nt: TGTGCCAGCTCAAGGGGACAAAACTACGAGCAGTACTTC

d_gene: .
abundance: .
j_gene: TRBJ2-5
v_gene: TRBV7-2
CDR3aa: CASSLYRETQYF
CDR3nt: TGTGCCAGCAGTTTGTACCGGGAGACCCAGTACTTC

d_gene: TRBD1
abundance: .
j_gene: TRBJ2-7
v_gene: TRBV2
CDR3aa: CASRGGQGGTYEQYF
CDR3nt: TGTGCCAGCAGAGGGGGACAGGGTGGGACCTACGAGCAGTACTTC

d_gene: .
abundance: .
j_gene: TRBJ2-7
v_gene: TRBV2
CDR3aa: CASSEPRERYEQYF
CDR3nt: TGTGCCAGCAGTGAGCCCAGGGAGAGGTACGAGCAGTACTTC

d_gene: .
abundance: .
j_gene: TRBJ2-7
v_gene: TRBV20-1
CDR3aa: CSASPESSYEQYF
CDR3nt: TGCAGTGCTAGCCCGGAAAGCTCCTACGAGCAGTACTTC

d_gene: .
abundance: .
j_gene: TRBJ1-1
v_gene: TRBV12-3/TRBV12-4
CDR3aa: CASSASMNTEAFF
CDR3nt: TGTGCCAGCAGTGCGTCGATGAACACTGAAGCTTTCTTT

d_gene: TRBD2
abundance: .
j_gene: TRBJ2-7
v_gene: TRBV29-1
CDR3aa: CSVGKRLAGGNEQYF
CDR3nt: TGCAGCGTGGGAAAACGGCTAGCGGGAGGTAACGAGCAGTACTTC

d_gene: .
abundance: .
j_gene: TRBJ2-1
v_gene: TRBV5-1
CDR3aa: CASSFSGFEQFF
CDR3nt: TGCGCCAGCAGCTTCTCAGGGTTTGAGCAGTTCTTC

d_gene: .
abundance: .
j_gene: TRBJ2-1
v_gene: TRBV12-3/TRBV12-4
CDR3aa: CASTPGVYNEQFF
CDR3nt: TGTGCCAGCACCCCGGGGGTATACAATGAGCAGTTCTTC

d_gene: TRBD2
abundance: .
j_gene: TRBJ2-7
v_gene: TRBV6-5
CDR3aa: CASHRGGFYEQYF
CDR3nt: TGTGCCAGCCATCGGGGGGGGTTCTACGAGCAGTACTTC

d_gene: .
abundance: few
j_gene: TRBJ2-5
v_gene: TRBV6-1
CDR3aa: CASSEATEGTQYF
CDR3nt: TGTGCCAGCAGTGAAGCGACGGAAGGGACCCAGTACTTC

d_gene: TRBD1
abundance: .
j_gene: TRBJ2-7
v_gene: TRBV5-1
CDR3aa: CASSWTGTGNYEQYF
CDR3nt: TGCGCCAGCAGCTGGACCGGGACAGGGAACTACGAGCAGTACTTC

d_gene: .
abundance: .
j_gene: TRBJ2-4
v_gene: TRBV5-6
CDR3aa: CASSSRTSQANIQYF
CDR3nt: TGTGCCAGCAGCTCCCGGACAAGTCAGGCCAACATTCAGTACTTC

d_gene: .
abundance: .
j_gene: TRBJ2-1
v_gene: TRBV7-9
CDR3aa: CASSPQGTYNEQFF
CDR3nt: TGTGCCAGCAGCCCACAGGGTACCTACAATGAGCAGTTCTTC

d_gene: TRBD1
abundance: .
j_gene: TRBJ2-2
v_gene: TRBV29-1
CDR3aa: CSGGRDRDTGELFF
CDR3nt: TGCAGCGGGGGCCGGGACAGGGACACCGGGGAGCTGTTTTTT